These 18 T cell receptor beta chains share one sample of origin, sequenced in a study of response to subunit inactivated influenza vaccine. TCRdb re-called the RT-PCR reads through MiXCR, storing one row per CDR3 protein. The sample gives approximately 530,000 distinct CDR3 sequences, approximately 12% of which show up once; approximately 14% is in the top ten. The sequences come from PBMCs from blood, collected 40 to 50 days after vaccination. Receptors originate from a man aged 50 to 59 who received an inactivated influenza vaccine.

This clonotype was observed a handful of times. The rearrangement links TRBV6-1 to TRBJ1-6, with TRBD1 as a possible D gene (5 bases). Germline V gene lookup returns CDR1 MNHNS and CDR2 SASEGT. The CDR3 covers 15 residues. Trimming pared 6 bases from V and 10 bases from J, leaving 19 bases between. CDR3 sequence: CASSTVGDRWSPLHF. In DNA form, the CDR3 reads TGTGCCAGCAGCACGGTGGGGGATCGATGGTCACCCCTCCACTTT.

CDR3 residues: CATSRDKFSSGANVLTF. The CDR3 bases are TGTGCCACCAGCAGAGATAAGTTTTCCTCTGGGGCCAACGTCCTGACTTTC. The chain has TRBV15 and TRBJ2-6; no clear D. The CDR3 sequence is 17 residues long. Germline CDR1 LNHNV, CDR2 YYDKDF (reference sequence). V lost 0 bases, J lost 0 bases, and 9 bases lay in between.

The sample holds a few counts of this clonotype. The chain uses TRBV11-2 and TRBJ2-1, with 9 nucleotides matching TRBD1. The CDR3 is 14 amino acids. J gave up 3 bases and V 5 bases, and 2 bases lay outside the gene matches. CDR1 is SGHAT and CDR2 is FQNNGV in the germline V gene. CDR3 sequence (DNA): TGTGCCAGCAGCAAGGGACAGGGCTACAATGAGCAGTTCTTC. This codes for CASSKGQGYNEQFF.

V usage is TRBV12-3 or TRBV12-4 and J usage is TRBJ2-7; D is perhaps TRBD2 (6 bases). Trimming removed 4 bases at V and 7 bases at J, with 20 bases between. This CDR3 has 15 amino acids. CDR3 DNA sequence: TGTGCCAGCAGTTATCGGGACCCCGCTCGGGGGGAGCAGTACTTC. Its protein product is CASSYRDPARGEQYF.

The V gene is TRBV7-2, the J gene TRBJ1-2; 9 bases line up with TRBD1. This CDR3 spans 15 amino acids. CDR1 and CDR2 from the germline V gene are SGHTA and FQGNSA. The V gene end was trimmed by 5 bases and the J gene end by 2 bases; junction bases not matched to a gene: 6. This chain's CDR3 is CASSPYRGPNYGYTF. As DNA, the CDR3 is TGTGCCAGCAGCCCCTACAGGGGGCCAAACTATGGCTACACCTTC.

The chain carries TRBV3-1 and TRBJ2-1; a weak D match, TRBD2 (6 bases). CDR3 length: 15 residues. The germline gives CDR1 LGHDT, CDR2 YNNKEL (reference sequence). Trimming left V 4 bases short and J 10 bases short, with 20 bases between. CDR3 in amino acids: CASSRDGTGGREQFF. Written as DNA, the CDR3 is TGTGCCAGCAGCCGGGACGGGACTGGAGGGCGGGAGCAGTTCTTC.

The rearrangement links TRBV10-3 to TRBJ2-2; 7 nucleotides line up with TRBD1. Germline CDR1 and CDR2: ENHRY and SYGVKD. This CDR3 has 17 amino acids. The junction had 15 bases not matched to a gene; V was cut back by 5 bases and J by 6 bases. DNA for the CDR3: TGTGCCATCAGTATAAGGCCGGGACAGCCGATCGCCGGGGAGCTGTTTTTT. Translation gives CAISIRPGQPIAGELFF.

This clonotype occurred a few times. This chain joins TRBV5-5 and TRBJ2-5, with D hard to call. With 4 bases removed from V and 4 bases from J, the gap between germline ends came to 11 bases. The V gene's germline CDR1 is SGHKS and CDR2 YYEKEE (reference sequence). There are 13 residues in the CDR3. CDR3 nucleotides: TGTGCCAGCAGCGACGCTGCCGTAGAGACCCAGTACTTC. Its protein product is CASSDAAVETQYF.

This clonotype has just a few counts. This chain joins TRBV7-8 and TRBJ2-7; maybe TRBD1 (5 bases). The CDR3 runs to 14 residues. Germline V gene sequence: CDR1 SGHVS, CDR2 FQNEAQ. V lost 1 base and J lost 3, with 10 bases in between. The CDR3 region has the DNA TGTGCCAGCAGCTTAGATACAGGATTCTACGAGCAGTACTTC. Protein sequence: CASSLDTGFYEQYF.

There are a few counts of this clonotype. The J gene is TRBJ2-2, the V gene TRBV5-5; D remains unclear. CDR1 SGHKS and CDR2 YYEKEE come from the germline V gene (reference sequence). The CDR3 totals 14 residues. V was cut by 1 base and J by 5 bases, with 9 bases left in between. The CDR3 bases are TGTGCCAGCAGCTTGATCATGGGGACCGGGGAGCTGTTTTTT. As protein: CASSLIMGTGELFF.

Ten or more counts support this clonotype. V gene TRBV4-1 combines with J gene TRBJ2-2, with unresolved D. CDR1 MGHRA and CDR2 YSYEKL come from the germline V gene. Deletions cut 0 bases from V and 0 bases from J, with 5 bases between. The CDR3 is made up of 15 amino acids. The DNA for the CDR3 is TGCGCCAGCAGCCAAGATGTCACGAACACCGGGGAGCTGTTTTTT. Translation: CASSQDVTNTGELFF.

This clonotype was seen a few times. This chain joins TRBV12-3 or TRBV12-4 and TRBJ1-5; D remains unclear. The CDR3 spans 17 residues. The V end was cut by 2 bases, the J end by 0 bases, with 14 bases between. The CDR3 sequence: CASSLMTGYRSNQPQHF. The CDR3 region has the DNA TGTGCCAGCAGTTTAATGACGGGTTACCGTAGCAATCAGCCCCAGCATTTT.

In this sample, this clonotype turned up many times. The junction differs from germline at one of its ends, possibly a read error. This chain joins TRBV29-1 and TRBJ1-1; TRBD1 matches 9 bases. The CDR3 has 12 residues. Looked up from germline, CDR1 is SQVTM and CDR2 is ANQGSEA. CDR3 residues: CSVMGDRVMKAF. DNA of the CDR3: TGCAGCGTGATGGGGGACAGGGTGATGAAGGCCTTT.

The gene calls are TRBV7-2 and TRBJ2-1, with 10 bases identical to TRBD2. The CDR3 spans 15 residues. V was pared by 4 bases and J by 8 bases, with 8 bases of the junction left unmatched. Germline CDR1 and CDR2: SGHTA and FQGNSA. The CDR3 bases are TGTGCCAGCAGCTCGTCTAGCGGGAGTTTCCATGAGCAGTTCTTC. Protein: CASSSSSGSFHEQFF.

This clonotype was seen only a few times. CDR3 in DNA: TGTGCCACCAGTTCCGGGACAGGGTTTCAAGAGACCCAGTACTTC. Its protein product is CATSSGTGFQETQYF. The chain couples TRBV24-1 to TRBJ2-5, with 9 bases lining up with TRBD1. CDR3 length: 15 residues. Germline trimming cut 6 bases from V and 2 bases from J; bases unmatched to any gene: 6. CDR1 KGHDR and CDR2 SFDVKD come from the germline V gene.

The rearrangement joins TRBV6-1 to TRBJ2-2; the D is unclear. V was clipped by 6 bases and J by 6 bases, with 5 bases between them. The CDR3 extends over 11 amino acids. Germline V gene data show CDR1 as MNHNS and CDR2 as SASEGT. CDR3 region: CASRDAGELFF. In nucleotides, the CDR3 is TGTGCCAGCAGGGACGCCGGGGAGCTGTTTTTT.

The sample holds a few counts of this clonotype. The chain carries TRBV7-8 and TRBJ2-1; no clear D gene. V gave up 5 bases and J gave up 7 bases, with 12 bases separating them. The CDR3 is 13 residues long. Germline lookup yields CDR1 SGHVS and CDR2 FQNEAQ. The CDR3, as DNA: TGTGCCAGCAGCCGCGGACCTGAAAATGAGCAGTTCTTC. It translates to CASSRGPENEQFF.

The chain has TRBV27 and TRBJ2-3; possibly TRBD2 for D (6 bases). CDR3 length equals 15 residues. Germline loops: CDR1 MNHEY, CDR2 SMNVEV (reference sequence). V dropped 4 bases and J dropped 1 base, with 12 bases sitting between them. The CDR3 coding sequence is TGTGCCAGCAGTTGGAGCTCGGGGGGCACAGATACGCAGTATTTT. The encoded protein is CASSWSSGGTDTQYF.